Listed here is a single T cell receptor beta chain. The entry originates in a study of blood T cell repertoires in COVID-19. Study-wide background: There were acute and convalescent COVID-19 samples, and they came from the United States, Italy and Spain. T cells, B-cell-depleted T cells, or PBMCs provided the cDNA or gDNA that served as material.

In the original processing: Estimation of nucleated cell counts relied on the amplification of reference gene primers. TCRdb's table, derived via immunoSEQ multiplex PCR, lists solely in-frame clones and lacks some. The DNA was the basis for D and trimming; V, J and clone size are from that table. Counted here are under 250,000 clones, around nine tenths occurring once; the ten biggest clones make up less than 7.5%. CDR3 size: 17 residues. V shed 6 bases and J 2 bases; nucleotides not matched to a gene: 13. Germline loops: CDR1 MNHEY, CDR2 SMNVEV (reference sequence). The receptor comes from a man aged 55-75 years who had recovered from COVID-19. Sequences were obtained from peripheral blood. This chain joins TRBV27 and TRBJ2-3; 8 bases align to TRBD2. CDR3 sequence (DNA): TGTGCCAGCAGCCCAACGACTAGCGCCACAAACACAGATACGCAGTATTTT. It specifies CASSPTTSATNTDTQYF.